Described below is a single T cell receptor beta chain sequence and its context. This clone was recorded a few times. The antigen this receptor binds is unknown. Base qualities were left out, and no much larger clone turns up one base away. The CDR3 has 11 amino acids, counting the end cysteine and phenylalanine. The DNA shown is the 33-base CDR3, in frame from base 1. The CDR1 and CDR2 encoded by the germline V gene are SNHLY and FYNNEI. V is clipped by 5 bases and J by 0 bases, and the sequence between their germline boundaries is 2 bases long. The immunoSEQ Assay, a bias-controlled multiplex PCR, was used to amplify TCRbeta CDR3 regions from genomic DNA. As for how the authors treated the data: The number of nucleated cells in each sample was estimated by amplification of reference gene primers within the assay. To quantify the absolute abundance of each unique TCRbeta CDR3 rearrangement, sequence reads were collapsed and filtered. For each sample, productive Simpson clonality was calculated as the square root of Simpson's diversity index over productive rearrangements. TCRdb holds this immuneACCESS table with in-frame rearrangements only. Some clones are missing; in checked studies, unresolved V genes explain under half, and the rest has no known cause. Clone size and V and J calls were adopted from that table, with D and trimming inferred from the DNA. This sample gives about 55,000 clones in total; roughly 85% of them show up just once. The top ten constitute about 13% of the sample.

This entry belongs to a study of blood T cell repertoires in COVID-19 (dated by TCRdb to 2019 to 2021). A note on the overall study: The collaborator samples originated in the United States, Italy and Spain and spanned the acute and convalescent phases of COVID-19. The material from the prospective study consisted of cDNA or gDNA derived from T cells, B-cell-depleted T cells, or PBMCs. The repertoires were made available in a free public database intended to serve as a resource for research on the immune response to SARS-CoV-2. Subjects who had been exposed to COVID-19, were actively infected with it, or had recovered from it provided the deeply sampled blood TCRbeta repertoires that made up the dataset. Sample metadata almost always included a de-identified subject ID, COVID-19 status, age in years and sex. Where HLA class I and class II types were available, the types were taken from metadata supplied by the sample provider, not from assay-based typing. The samples were drawn from two sources: the first 160 participants of the ongoing ImmuneRACE study, and some 1,300 subjects contributed by 6 global collaborators.

Overall study outcomes, separate from this receptor: How much clinical and demographic metadata was included differed by source and by participant, and the metadata was provided uncurated.

The collaborating institutions used their own protocols to collect whole blood in K2EDTA tubes. For TCRbeta analysis, collaborators shipped samples in one of three forms: frozen whole blood, isolated PBMCs, or DNA extracted from either of those sample types. The rearrangement joined TRBV2 to TRBJ2-7; the D gene is not confidently resolved. The sample consisted of peripheral blood. This receptor was identified in a human donor in a cohort sampled during active COVID-19. The CDR3 loop reads CASSYSYEQYF. The nucleotide sequence is given as TGTGCCAGCAGTTACTCCTACGAGCAGTACTTC. With all but the CDR3 taken from the reference TRBV2 and TRBJ2-7 genes, the full variable domain is: EPEVTQTPSHQVTQMGQEVILRCVPISNHLYFYWYRQILGQKVEFLVSFYNNEISEKSEIFDDQFSVERPDGSNFTLKIRSTKLEDSAMYFCASSYSYEQYFGPGTRLTVT.